The 19 T cell receptor beta chains given below trace back to one sample, sequenced in a study of OX40 agonist ivuxolimab in advanced cancers. Sequenced by immunoSEQ multiplex PCR; TCRdb stores in-frame clones only, minus some. Among some 90,000 clones listed, roughly nine tenths were seen once. The specimen was CD4+ or CD8+ T cells sorted from blood, collected in a trial of the OX40 agonist ivuxolimab. These receptors were taken from an adult with an advanced solid tumor such as melanoma, head and neck, liver or kidney cancer.

The chain links TRBV28 to TRBJ2-7; D is possibly TRBD1 or TRBD2 (5 bases each). In germline, CDR1 is MDHEN, CDR2 SYDVKM. CDR3 length equals 14 residues. Deletions cut 2 bases from V and 7 bases from J, with 15 bases between. Here the CDR3 reads CASSLRGILGEQYF. DNA for the CDR3: TGTGCCAGCAGTTTACGGGGCATATTAGGGGAGCAGTACTTC. Looking up the rest from reference TRBV28 and TRBJ2-7 gives the full variable domain: DVKVTQSSRYLVKRTGEKVFLECVQDMDHENMFWYRQDPGLGLRLIYFSYDVKMKEKGDIPEGYSVSREKKERFSLILESASTNQTSMYLCASSLRGILGEQYFGPGTRLTVT.

This rearrangement joins TRBV27 to TRBJ2-5; 8 nucleotides align to TRBD1. The J call is uncertain, as TRBJ2-7 better fits the DNA end. Germline V lookup: CDR1 MNHEY, CDR2 SMNVEV (reference sequence). This CDR3 is 15 amino acids long. The DNA of the CDR3 is TGTGCCATCAAAAACCCGGGACAGGCCCGCTACGAGCAGTACTTC. Translating it yields CAIKNPGQARYEQYF.

The rearrangement joins TRBV4-2 to TRBJ1-5; TRBD1 matches at 9 bases. V trimming: 0 bases; J trimming: 8 bases; junction bases outside the gene matches: 8. Germline assignment: CDR1 LGHNA and CDR2 YNFKEQ. The CDR3 runs 16 residues. Here the CDR3 DNA reads TGTGCCAGCAGCCAAGACGGGACAGGGAATTCGGAGCCCCAGCATTTT. Translated: CASSQDGTGNSEPQHF.

The genes are TRBV5-4 and TRBJ1-1; no clear D. The V gene's germline CDR1 is SGHNT and CDR2 YYREEE (reference sequence). The V gene lost 2 bases and the J gene lost 11 bases, with 10 bases spanning the gap. The CDR3 contains 11 residues. CDR3 in DNA: TGTGCCAGCAGCTTTAGGTCTGGGGCTTTCTTT. Translation: CASSFRSGAFF.

CDR3 bases: TGTGCCAGCACAACTAGCGGGAGTGGCTGGCAGTACTTC. Encoded protein: CASTTSGSGWQYF. The rearrangement joins TRBV28 to TRBJ2-7; 11 bases match TRBD2. V shed 7 bases and J 9 bases; nucleotides not matched to a gene: 8. The CDR3 spans 13 residues. Looked up from germline, CDR1 is MDHEN and CDR2 is SYDVKM. Full variable domain (missing parts from reference TRBV28 and TRBJ2-7): DVKVTQSSRYLVKRTGEKVFLECVQDMDHENMFWYRQDPGLGLRLIYFSYDVKMKEKGDIPEGYSVSREKKERFSLILESASTNQTSMYLCASTTSGSGWQYFGPGTRLTVT.

This chain links TRBV30 with TRBJ1-1, with D unresolved. CDR3 length: 12 amino acids. Trimming removed 5 bases from V and 6 bases from J, with 13 bases in between. The germline CDR1 and CDR2 sequences are GTSNPN and SVGIG (reference sequence). CDR3 DNA sequence: TGTGCCTGGTCCCGGGATGGTCCTGAAGCTTTCTTT. Its protein is CAWSRDGPEAFF. Together with reference TRBV30 and TRBJ1-1, the CDR3 gives the full variable domain: SQTIHQWPATLVQPVGSPLSLECTVEGTSNPNLYWYRQAAGRGLQLLFYSVGIGQISSEVPQNLSASRPQDRQFILSSKKLLLSDSGFYLCAWSRDGPEAFFGQGTRLTVV.

The chain carries TRBV28 and TRBJ2-5, with 8 bases fitting TRBD1. The CDR3 length is 17 residues. With 2 bases clipped from V and 5 bases from J, the junction kept 13 bases outside the gene matches. The germline CDR1 and CDR2 sequences are MDHEN and SYDVKM. As DNA, the CDR3 is TGTGCCAGCAGTTTAGGACAGGGCAGAGCCGTGCAGGAGACCCAGTACTTC. This sequence encodes CASSLGQGRAVQETQYF.

The V and J genes are TRBV5-8 and TRBJ2-6; D is perhaps TRBD2 (5 bases). With 3 bases removed from V and 2 bases from J, the gap between germline ends came to 18 bases. Germline V gene lookup returns CDR1 SGHTS and CDR2 YDEGEE. The CDR3 is 18 amino acids. The DNA of the CDR3 is TGTGCCAGCAGCTCCCGACTATCCTCCAGGACTGGGGCCAACGTCCTGACTTTC. The encoded protein is CASSSRLSSRTGANVLTF.

In its sample, this clone was seen once. The gene calls are TRBV4-1 and TRBJ2-3; TRBD1 matches at 7 bases. Germline V gene data show CDR1 as MGHRA and CDR2 as YSYEKL. V was clipped by 3 bases and J by 4 bases; unmatched bases: 10. This CDR3 contains 16 residues. CDR3 residues: CASSQSRQGGSDTQYF. CDR3 nucleotide sequence: TGCGCCAGCAGCCAGTCTAGACAGGGTGGGTCAGATACGCAGTATTTT.

The chain carries TRBV7-2 and TRBJ2-7, with a weak D call TRBD1 (6 bases). The CDR3 spans 15 residues. V lost 1 base to trimming and J lost 3 bases, with 13 bases between them. CDR1 is SGHTA, CDR2 FQGNSA, per germline. The CDR3: CASSLGWRQDYEQYF. The CDR3 region has the DNA TGTGCCAGCAGCTTAGGGTGGCGACAGGACTACGAGCAGTACTTC.

This sequence joins TRBV6-5 and TRBJ2-5; D unresolved. The germline gives CDR1 MNHEY, CDR2 SVGAGI. Trimming removed 5 bases from V and 4 bases from J, with 8 bases in between. The CDR3 extends over 12 amino acids. For the CDR3, the DNA is TGTGCCAGCAGTGGCTGGGCAGAGACCCAGTACTTC. The encoded protein is CASSGWAETQYF.

As DNA, the CDR3 is TGTGCCAGCAGTTTCCTCCAGGGGTCTGGAAACACCATATATTTT. It encodes CASSFLQGSGNTIYF. V is TRBV28 and J is TRBJ1-3, with D possibly being TRBD1 (6 bases). Germline V gene sequence: CDR1 MDHEN, CDR2 SYDVKM. The CDR3 totals 15 residues. Trimming took 3 bases from V and 1 from J, leaving 10 bases between them. Combining the CDR3 with reference TRBV28 and TRBJ1-3 gives the whole variable domain DVKVTQSSRYLVKRTGEKVFLECVQDMDHENMFWYRQDPGLGLRLIYFSYDVKMKEKGDIPEGYSVSREKKERFSLILESASTNQTSMYLCASSFLQGSGNTIYFGEGSWLTVV.

This chain links TRBV28 with TRBJ2-5, with a possible D match to TRBD1 (6 bases). Germline loops: CDR1 MDHEN, CDR2 SYDVKM. V was shortened by 5 bases and J by 2 bases, with 12 bases between the two germline ends. The CDR3 has 14 amino acids. Here the CDR3 DNA reads TGTGCCAGCAGTCTCTGGGACACTCAAGAGACCCAGTACTTC. It translates to CASSLWDTQETQYF.

The chain uses TRBV5-1 and TRBJ2-3; TRBD2 matches at 14 bases. CDR1 is SGHRS and CDR2 is YFSETQ in the germline V gene. V lost 5 bases, J lost 6 bases, and 8 bases stayed unmatched. The CDR3 runs 16 residues. The CDR3 spells CASRTGTSGSFDTQYF. CDR3 DNA: TGCGCCAGCAGAACCGGGACTAGCGGGAGTTTTGATACGCAGTATTTT.

V and J are TRBV6-1 and TRBJ1-1, with D hard to call. Between the trimmed V and J ends, which lost 7 bases and 0 bases, there was a span of 12 bases. Germline CDR1 reads MNHNS; CDR2 reads SASEGT. CDR3 length: 14 amino acids. The CDR3 nucleotides are TGTGCCAGCACAGGCCTCACGGTGAACACTGAAGCTTTCTTT. The encoded protein is CASTGLTVNTEAFF.

This clone was detected once. The V and J genes are TRBV11-2 and TRBJ1-1, with TRBD1 matching 7 bases. V trimming: 3 bases; J trimming: 3 bases; junction bases outside the gene matches: 1. The CDR3 contains 13 residues. Germline-derived CDR1 and CDR2 are SGHAT and FQNNGV. CDR3 sequence (DNA): TGTGCCAGCAGCTTTACAGGGGACACTGAAGCTTTCTTT. Its protein product is CASSFTGDTEAFF.

The rearrangement links TRBV11-2 to TRBJ2-3, with D tentatively TRBD2 (6 bases). Trimming pared 1 base from V and 4 bases from J, leaving 6 bases between. This CDR3 has 13 amino acids. The V gene's germline CDR1 is SGHAT and CDR2 FQNNGV. Written as DNA, the CDR3 is TGTGCCAGCAGCTTAGGGGGGGCAGATACGCAGTATTTT. Translating it yields CASSLGGADTQYF.

In its sample, this clone was seen a few times. The rearrangement uses TRBV28 and TRBJ1-2; no clear D gene. The CDR3 is 13 amino acids. Between the trimmed V and J ends, which lost 6 bases and 4 bases, there was a span of 12 bases. The germline V gene encodes CDR1 MDHEN and CDR2 SYDVKM. Here the CDR3 reads CASRSGQLYGYTF. CDR3 nucleotides: TGTGCCAGCAGGTCCGGGCAGCTCTATGGCTACACCTTC.

This chain links TRBV18 with TRBJ1-3, with 8 bases aligning to TRBD1. In germline, CDR1 is KGHSH, CDR2 LQKENI. Trimming cost V 5 bases and J 4 bases; bases outside gene matches: 10. The CDR3 runs 16 residues. The CDR3: CASSSLEQGAGNTIYF. In DNA, the CDR3 is TGTGCCAGCTCATCGTTAGAGCAGGGGGCCGGAAACACCATATATTTT. Drawing the rest from reference TRBV18 and TRBJ1-3, the complete variable domain is NAGVMQNPRHLVRRRGQEARLRCSPMKGHSHVYWYRQLPEEGLKFMVYLQKENIIDESGMPKERFSAEFPKEGPSILRIQQVVRGDSAAYFCASSSLEQGAGNTIYFGEGSWLTVV.